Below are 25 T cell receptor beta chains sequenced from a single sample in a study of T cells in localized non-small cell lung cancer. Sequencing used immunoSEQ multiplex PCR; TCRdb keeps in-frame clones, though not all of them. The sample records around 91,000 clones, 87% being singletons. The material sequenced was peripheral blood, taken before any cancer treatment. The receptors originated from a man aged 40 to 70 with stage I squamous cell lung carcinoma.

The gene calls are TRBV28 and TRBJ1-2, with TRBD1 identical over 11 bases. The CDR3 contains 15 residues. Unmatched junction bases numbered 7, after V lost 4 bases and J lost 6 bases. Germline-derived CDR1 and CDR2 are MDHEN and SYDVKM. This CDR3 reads CASSSPGQGGHGYTF. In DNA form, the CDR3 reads TGTGCCAGCAGTTCCCCGGGACAGGGGGGCCATGGCTACACCTTC.

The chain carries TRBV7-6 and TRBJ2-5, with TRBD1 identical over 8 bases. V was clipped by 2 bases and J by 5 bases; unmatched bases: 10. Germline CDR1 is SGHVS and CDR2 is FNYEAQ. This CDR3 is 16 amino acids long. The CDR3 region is CASSLMDRARGETQYF. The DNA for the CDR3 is TGTGCCAGCAGCTTAATGGACAGGGCCAGGGGGGAGACCCAGTACTTC.

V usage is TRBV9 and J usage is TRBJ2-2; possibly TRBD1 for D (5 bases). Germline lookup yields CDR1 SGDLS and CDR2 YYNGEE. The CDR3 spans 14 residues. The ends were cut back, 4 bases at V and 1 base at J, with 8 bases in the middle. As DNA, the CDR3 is TGTGCCAGCAGCCCCAGGGTGAACACCGGGGAGCTGTTTTTT. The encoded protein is CASSPRVNTGELFF.

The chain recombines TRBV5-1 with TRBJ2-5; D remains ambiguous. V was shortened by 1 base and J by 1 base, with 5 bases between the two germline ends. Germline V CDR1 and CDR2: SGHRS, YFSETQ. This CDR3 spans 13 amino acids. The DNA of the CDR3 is TGCGCCAGCAGCTTGACACCCCAAGAGACCCAGTACTTC. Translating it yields CASSLTPQETQYF.

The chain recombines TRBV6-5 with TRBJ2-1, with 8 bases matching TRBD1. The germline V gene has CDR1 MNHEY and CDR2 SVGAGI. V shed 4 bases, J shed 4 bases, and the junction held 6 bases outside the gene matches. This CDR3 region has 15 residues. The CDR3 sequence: CASSSGGLGYNEQFF. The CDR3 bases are TGTGCCAGCAGTTCAGGGGGCCTTGGTTACAATGAGCAGTTCTTC.

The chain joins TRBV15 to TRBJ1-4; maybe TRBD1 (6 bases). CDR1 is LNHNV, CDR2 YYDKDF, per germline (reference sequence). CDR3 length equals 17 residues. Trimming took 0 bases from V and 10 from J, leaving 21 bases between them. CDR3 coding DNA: TGTGCCACCAGCAGAGAGGGGGCTCCGGGACGGCAGGGAAAACTGTTTTTT. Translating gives CATSREGAPGRQGKLFF.

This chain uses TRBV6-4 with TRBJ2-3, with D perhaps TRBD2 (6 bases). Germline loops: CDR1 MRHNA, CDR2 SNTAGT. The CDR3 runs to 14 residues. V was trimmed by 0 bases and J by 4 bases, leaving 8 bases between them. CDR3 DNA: TGTGCCAGCAGTGACTCGGGGGGTCCAGATACGCAGTATTTT. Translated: CASSDSGGPDTQYF.

CDR3 coding DNA: TGTGCCAGCAGCCTCCCCAGGGTGTCCTACGAGCAGTACTTC. This translates into CASSLPRVSYEQYF. The V gene is TRBV7-2, the J gene TRBJ2-7; D might be TRBD1 (5 bases). Looked up from germline, CDR1 is SGHTA and CDR2 is FQGNSA. The CDR3 is 14 amino acids. Between the trimmed V and J ends, which lost 5 bases and 1 base, there was a span of 12 bases.

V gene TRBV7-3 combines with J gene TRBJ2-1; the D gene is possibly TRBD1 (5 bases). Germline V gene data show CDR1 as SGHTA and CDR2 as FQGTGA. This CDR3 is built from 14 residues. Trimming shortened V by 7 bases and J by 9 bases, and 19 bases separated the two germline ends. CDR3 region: CASTMGPPGGEQFF. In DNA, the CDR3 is TGTGCCAGCACCATGGGGCCCCCCGGCGGTGAGCAGTTCTTC.

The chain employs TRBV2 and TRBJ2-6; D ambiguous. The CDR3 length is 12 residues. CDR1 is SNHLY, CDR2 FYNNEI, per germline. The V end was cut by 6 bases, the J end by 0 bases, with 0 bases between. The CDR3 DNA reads TGTGCCAGCAGCTCTGGGGCCAACGTCCTGACTTTC. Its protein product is CASSSGANVLTF.

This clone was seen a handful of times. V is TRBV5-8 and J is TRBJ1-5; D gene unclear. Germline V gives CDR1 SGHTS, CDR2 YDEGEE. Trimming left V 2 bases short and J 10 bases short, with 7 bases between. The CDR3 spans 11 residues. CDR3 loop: CASSLGRPQHF. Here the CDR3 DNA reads TGTGCCAGCAGCTTAGGGAGACCCCAGCATTTT.

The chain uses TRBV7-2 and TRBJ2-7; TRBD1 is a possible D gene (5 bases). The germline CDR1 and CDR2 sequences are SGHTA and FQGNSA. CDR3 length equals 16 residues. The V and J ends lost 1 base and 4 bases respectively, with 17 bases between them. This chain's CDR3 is CASSLVYLDSRYEQYF. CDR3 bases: TGTGCCAGCAGCTTAGTCTATTTAGACAGTAGATACGAGCAGTACTTC.

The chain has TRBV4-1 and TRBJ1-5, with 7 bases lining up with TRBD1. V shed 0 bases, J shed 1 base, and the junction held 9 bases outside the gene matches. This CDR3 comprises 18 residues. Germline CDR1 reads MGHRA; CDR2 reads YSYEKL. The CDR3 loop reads CASSQDGTGVVSNQPQHF. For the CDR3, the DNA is TGCGCCAGCAGCCAAGATGGAACAGGGGTTGTAAGCAATCAGCCCCAGCATTTT.

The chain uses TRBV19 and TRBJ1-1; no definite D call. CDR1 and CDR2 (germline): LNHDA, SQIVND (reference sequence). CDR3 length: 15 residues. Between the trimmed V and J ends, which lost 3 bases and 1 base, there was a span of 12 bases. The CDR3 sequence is CASSIEGSWNTEAFF. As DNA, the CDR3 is TGTGCCAGTAGTATCGAAGGGAGTTGGAACACTGAAGCTTTCTTT.

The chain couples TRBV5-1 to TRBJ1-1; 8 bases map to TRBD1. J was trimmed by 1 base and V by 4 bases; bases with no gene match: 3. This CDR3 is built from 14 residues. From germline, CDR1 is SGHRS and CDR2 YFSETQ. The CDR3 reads CASSQQGENTEAFF. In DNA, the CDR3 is TGCGCCAGCAGCCAACAGGGGGAGAACACTGAAGCTTTCTTT.

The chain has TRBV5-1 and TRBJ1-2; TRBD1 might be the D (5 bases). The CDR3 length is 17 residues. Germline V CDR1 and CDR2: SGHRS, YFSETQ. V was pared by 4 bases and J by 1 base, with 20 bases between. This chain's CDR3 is CASSEGTGNYINYGYTF. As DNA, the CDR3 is TGCGCCAGCAGCGAGGGGACCGGAAACTATATTAACTATGGCTACACCTTC.

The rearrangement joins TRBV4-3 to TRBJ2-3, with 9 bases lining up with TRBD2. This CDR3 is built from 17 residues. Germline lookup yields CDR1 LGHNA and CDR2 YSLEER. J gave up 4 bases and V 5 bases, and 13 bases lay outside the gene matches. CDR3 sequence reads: CASSAVSGGTVPDTQYF. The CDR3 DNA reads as TGCGCCAGCAGCGCAGTTAGCGGGGGCACTGTTCCAGATACGCAGTATTTT.

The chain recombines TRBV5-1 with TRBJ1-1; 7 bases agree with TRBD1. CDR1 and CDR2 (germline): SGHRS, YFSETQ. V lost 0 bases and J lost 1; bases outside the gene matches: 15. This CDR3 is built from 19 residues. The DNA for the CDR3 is TGCGCCAGCAGCTTGGCCAAATTTATATCCGGGACAGAGAACACTGAAGCTTTCTTT. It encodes CASSLAKFISGTENTEAFF.

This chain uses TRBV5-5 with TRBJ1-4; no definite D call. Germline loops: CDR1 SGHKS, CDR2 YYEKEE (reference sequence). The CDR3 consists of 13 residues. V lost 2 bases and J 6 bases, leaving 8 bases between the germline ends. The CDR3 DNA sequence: TGTGCCAGCAGCTTCTCGCGGTATGAAAAACTGTTTTTT. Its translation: CASSFSRYEKLFF.

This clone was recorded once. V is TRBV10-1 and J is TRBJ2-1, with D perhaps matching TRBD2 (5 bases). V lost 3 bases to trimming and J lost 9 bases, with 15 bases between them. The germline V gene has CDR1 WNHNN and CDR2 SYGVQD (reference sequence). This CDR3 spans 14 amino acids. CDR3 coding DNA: TGCGCCAGCAGTGATCGGTTAGCGTTTTCTGAGCAGTTCTTC. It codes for CASSDRLAFSEQFF.

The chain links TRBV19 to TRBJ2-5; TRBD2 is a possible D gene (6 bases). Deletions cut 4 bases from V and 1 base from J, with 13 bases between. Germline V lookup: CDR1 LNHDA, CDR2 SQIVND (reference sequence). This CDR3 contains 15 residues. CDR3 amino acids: CASSNGGVGQETQYF. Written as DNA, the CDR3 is TGTGCCAGTAGTAATGGAGGGGTAGGCCAAGAGACCCAGTACTTC.

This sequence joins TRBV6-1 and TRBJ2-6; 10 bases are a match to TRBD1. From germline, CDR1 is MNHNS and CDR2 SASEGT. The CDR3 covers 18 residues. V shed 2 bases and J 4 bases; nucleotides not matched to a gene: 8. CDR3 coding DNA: TGTGCCAGCAGTGAAAGGCGGACAGGGGGTCGAGGGGCCAACGTCCTGACTTTC. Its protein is CASSERRTGGRGANVLTF.

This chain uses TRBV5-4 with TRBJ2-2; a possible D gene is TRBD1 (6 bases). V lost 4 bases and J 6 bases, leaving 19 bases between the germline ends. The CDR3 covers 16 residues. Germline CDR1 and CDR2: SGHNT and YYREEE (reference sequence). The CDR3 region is CASSPASDRRAGELFF. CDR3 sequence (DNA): TGTGCCAGCAGCCCAGCCTCCGACAGGCGGGCCGGGGAGCTGTTTTTT.

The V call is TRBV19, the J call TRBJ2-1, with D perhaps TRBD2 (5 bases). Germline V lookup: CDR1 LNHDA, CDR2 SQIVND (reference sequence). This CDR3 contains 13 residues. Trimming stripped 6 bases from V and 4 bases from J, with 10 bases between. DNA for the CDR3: TGTGCCAGTAGCGTCAGCGGTTACAATGAGCAGTTCTTC. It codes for CASSVSGYNEQFF. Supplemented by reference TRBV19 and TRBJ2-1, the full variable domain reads DGGITQSPKYLFRKEGQNVTLSCEQNLNHDAMYWYRQDPGQGLRLIYYSQIVNDFQKGDIAEGYSVSREKKESFPLTVTSAQKNPTAFYLCASSVSGYNEQFFGPGTRLTVL.

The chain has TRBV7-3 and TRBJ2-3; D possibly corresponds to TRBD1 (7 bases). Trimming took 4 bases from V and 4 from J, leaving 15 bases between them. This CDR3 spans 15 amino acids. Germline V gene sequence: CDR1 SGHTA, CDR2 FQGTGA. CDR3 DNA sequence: TGTGCCAGCAGCTACCAGGGGGGAAAAGCAGATACGCAGTATTTT. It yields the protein CASSYQGGKADTQYF.